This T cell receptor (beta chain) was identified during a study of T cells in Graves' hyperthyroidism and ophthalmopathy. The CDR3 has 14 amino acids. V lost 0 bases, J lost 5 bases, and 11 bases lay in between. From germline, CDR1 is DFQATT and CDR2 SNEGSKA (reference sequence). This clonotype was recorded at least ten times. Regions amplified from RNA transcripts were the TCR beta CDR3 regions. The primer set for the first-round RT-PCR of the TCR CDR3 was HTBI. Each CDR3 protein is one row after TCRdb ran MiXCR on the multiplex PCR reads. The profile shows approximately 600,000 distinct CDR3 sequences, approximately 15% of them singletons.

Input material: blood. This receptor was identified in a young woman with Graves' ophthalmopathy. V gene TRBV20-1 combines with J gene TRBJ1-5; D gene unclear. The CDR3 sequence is CSARDLGWYQPQHF. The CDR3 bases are TGCAGTGCTAGAGATCTAGGGTGGTATCAGCCCCAGCATTTT.